This T cell receptor (beta chain) was sequenced for a study of blood T cell repertoires in COVID-19. Whole-study context: PBMCs, B-cell-depleted T cells, or T cells were the source of the cDNA or gDNA that made up the material.

Germline CDR1 is LNHDA and CDR2 is SQIVND (reference sequence). V was trimmed by 6 bases and J by 4 bases, leaving 12 bases between them. The CDR3 totals 13 residues. The assay was immunoSEQ multiplex PCR, and TCRdb's table has in-frame clones only and misses some. This repertoire shows approximately 60,000 clones, roughly 85% found once; its top ten account for 18%. This clone was seen a single time. The chain employs TRBV19 and TRBJ1-2, with D possibly matching TRBD1 (6 bases). Sequencing was carried out using peripheral blood. The clonotype was recovered from a human donor in a cohort sampled during active COVID-19. The CDR3 DNA reads as TGTGCCAGTAGCCTGGACAGCGGCTATGGCTACACCTTC. It specifies CASSLDSGYGYTF.